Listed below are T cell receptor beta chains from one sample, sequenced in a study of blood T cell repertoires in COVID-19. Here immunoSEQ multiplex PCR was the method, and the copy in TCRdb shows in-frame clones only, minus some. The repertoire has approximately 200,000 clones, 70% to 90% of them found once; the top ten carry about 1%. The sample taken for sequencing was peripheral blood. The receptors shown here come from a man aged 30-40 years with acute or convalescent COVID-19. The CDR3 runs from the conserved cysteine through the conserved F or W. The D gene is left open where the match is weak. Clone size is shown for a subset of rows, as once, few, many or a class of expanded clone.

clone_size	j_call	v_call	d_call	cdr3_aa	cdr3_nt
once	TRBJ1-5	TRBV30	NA	CAWSDQGNQPQHF	TGTGCCTGGAGTGACCAGGGTAATCAGCCCCAGCATTTT
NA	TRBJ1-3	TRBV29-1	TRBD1	CSVESSVGQNSGNTIYF	TGCAGCGTTGAATCCTCGGTGGGACAGAACTCTGGAAACACCATATATTTT
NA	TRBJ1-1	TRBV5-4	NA	CATAVEGSGTEAFF	TGTGCCACAGCCGTGGAGGGATCGGGAACTGAAGCTTTCTTT
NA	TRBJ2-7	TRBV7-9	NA	CASSPTTTVYEQYF	TGTGCCAGCAGCCCAACAACGACAGTCTACGAGCAGTACTTC
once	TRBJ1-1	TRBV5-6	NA	CASSNYMTAGRTEAFF	TGTGCCAGCAGCAACTATATGACGGCAGGGCGGACTGAAGCTTTCTTT
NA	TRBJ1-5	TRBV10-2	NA	CASSPGVYQPQHF	TGCGCCAGCAGTCCGGGGGTCTATCAGCCCCAGCATTTT
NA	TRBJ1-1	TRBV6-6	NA	CASSFVPGSNTEAFF	TGTGCCAGCAGTTTCGTTCCGGGTTCAAACACTGAAGCTTTCTTT
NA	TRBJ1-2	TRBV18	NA	CASSPEPSSGGSYGYTF	TGTGCCAGCTCACCGGAACCCTCCTCGGGGGGTTCCTATGGCTACACCTTC
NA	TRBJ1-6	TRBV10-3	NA	CAIRGRNSPLHF	TGTGCCATCAGGGGGCGAAATTCACCCCTCCACTTT
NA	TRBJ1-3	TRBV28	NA	CASTLPGSRNTIYF	TGTGCCAGCACCCTACCAGGTAGTAGAAACACCATATATTTT
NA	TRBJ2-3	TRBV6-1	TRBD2	CASSDPGSGGRRDTQYF	TGTGCCAGCAGTGACCCTGGAAGCGGGGGCCGTCGAGATACGCAGTATTTT
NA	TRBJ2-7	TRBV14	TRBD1	CASSQAGTVYEQYF	TGTGCCAGCAGCCAAGCCGGGACAGTTTACGAGCAGTACTTC
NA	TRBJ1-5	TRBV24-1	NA	CATSAGRGPQHF	TGTGCCACCAGTGCAGGGAGGGGGCCCCAGCATTTT
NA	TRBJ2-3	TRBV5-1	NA	CASRLSATSTDTQYF	TGCGCCAGCAGGTTGTCAGCGACGAGCACAGATACGCAGTATTTT
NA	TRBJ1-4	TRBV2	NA	CASILDRHFEKLFF	NA
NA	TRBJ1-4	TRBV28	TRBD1	CASSTGGGRWEKLFF	TGTGCCAGCAGTACAGGGGGCGGTCGTTGGGAAAAACTGTTTTTT
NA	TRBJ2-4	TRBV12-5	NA	CASGSPPGEAKNIQYF	TGTGCTAGTGGTTCGCCGCCGGGTGAGGCCAAAAACATTCAGTACTTC
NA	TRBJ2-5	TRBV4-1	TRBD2	CASSPEVAGGRETQYF	TGCGCCAGCAGCCCCGAGGTAGCGGGGGGCCGGGAGACCCAGTACTTC
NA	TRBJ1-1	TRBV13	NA	CASSLSPTQITEAFF	TGTGCCAGCAGCTTAAGCCCAACCCAAATCACTGAAGCTTTCTTT
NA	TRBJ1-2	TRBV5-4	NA	CASSLGGDYGYTF	TGTGCCAGCAGCTTGGGGGGCGACTATGGCTACACCTTC
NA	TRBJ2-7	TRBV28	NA	CASSLWGATYEQYF	TGTGCCAGCAGTTTATGGGGGGCCACCTACGAGCAGTACTTC
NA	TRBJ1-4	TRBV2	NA	CASTSIGEKLFF	TGTGCCAGCACGAGCATCGGTGAAAAACTGTTTTTT
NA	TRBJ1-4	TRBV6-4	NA	CASSVGPRGTNEKLFF	TGTGCCAGCAGTGTAGGACCACGGGGGACTAATGAAAAACTGTTTTTT
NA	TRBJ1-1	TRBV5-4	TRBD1	CASSLQGTGVGAFF	TGTGCCAGCAGCTTGCAGGGGACAGGGGTTGGAGCTTTCTTT
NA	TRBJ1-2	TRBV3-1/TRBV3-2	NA	CASSQRDLLSHTF	TGTGCCAGCAGCCAGCGGGATTTACTTTCCCACACCTTC
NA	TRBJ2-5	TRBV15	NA	CATSRESQGGETQYF	TGTGCCACCAGCAGAGAAAGTCAGGGCGGAGAGACCCAGTACTTC
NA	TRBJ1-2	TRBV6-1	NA	CAAAQDFNYGYTF	TGTGCCGCAGCCCAGGACTTTAACTATGGCTACACCTTC
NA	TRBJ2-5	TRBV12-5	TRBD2	CASGLRLAGVGETQYF	TGTGCTAGTGGTTTGCGACTAGCGGGAGTTGGAGAGACCCAGTACTTC
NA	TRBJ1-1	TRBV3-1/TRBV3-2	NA	CASSQGPGAEAFF	TGTGCCAGCAGCCAAGGACCGGGGGCTGAAGCTTTCTTT
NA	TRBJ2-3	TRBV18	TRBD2	CASSPRQILTSSSTDTQYF	TGTGCCAGCTCACCTAGGCAGATCCTGACTAGCAGCTCCACAGATACGCAGTATTTT
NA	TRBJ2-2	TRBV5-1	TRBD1	CASSWTGPFTGELFF	TGCGCCAGCAGCTGGACAGGGCCATTCACCGGGGAGCTGTTTTTT
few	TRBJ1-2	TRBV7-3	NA	CASSPGTSTNYGYTF	TGTGCCAGCAGCCCCGGGACAAGTACTAACTATGGCTACACCTTC
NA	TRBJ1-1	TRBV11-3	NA	CASSLDPPGGNTEAFF	TGTGCCAGCAGCTTAGATCCCCCGGGGGGGAACACTGAAGCTTTCTTT
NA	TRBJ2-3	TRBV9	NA	CASSAVVAGDTQYF	TGTGCCAGCAGCGCCGTGGTAGCTGGAGATACGCAGTATTTT
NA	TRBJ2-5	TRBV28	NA	CASNLSLQETQYF	TGTGCCAGCAATCTTTCCCTCCAAGAGACCCAGTACTTC
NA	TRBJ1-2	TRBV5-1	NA	CASRAGAWYGYTF	TGCGCCAGCAGGGCAGGGGCGTGGTATGGCTACACCTTC
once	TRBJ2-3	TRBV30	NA	CAWRERGTDTQYF	TGTGCCTGGAGGGAGAGAGGGACAGATACGCAGTATTTT
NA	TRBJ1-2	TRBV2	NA	CASSGQIYGYTF	TGTGCCAGCAGCGGACAGATCTATGGCTACACCTTC
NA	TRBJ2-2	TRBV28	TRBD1	CASSFYGTGRDGELFF	TGTGCCAGCAGTTTTTATGGGACAGGGCGTGACGGGGAGCTGTTTTTT
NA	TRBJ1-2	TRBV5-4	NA	CASSQPPKTGNYGYTF	TGTGCCAGCAGCCAACCGCCCAAAACAGGGAACTATGGCTACACCTTC
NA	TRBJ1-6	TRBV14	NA	CASSQEWRRASPLHF	TGTGCCAGCAGCCAAGAGTGGCGCAGGGCTTCACCCCTCCACTTT
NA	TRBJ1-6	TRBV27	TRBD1	CATTGTVKGPLHF	TGTGCCACCACCGGGACAGTCAAAGGGCCCCTCCACTTT
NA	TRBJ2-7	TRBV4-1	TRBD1	CASSQVGQGGDEQYF	TGCGCCAGCAGCCAGGTCGGACAGGGGGGGGACGAGCAGTACTTC
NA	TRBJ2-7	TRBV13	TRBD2	CASSLGVASGHYEQYF	TGTGCCAGCAGCTTAGGGGTGGCTAGCGGACATTACGAGCAGTACTTC
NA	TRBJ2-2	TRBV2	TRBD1	CASRGQVPGELFF	TGTGCCAGCAGAGGACAGGTCCCCGGGGAGCTGTTTTTT
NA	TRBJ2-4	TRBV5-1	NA	CASSSAGGRSKNIQYF	TGCGCCAGCAGCTCCGCCGGGGGGCGGTCCAAAAACATTCAGTACTTC
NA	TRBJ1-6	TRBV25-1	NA	CASSEYRGAGSPLHF	TGTGCCAGCAGTGAATACCGGGGGGCGGGTTCACCCCTCCACTTT
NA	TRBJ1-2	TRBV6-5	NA	CASSSSYGYTF	TGTGCCAGCAGTTCTTCCTATGGCTACACCTTC
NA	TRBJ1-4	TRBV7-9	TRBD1	CASSKGGGDEKLFF	TGTGCCAGCAGCAAAGGGGGCGGAGATGAAAAACTGTTTTTT
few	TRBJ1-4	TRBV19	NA	CASSARRQQTNEKLFF	TGTGCCAGTAGTGCCCGCCGACAGCAAACTAATGAAAAACTGTTTTTT
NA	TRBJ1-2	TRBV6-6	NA	CASSADSGYTF	TGTGCCAGCAGTGCGGACAGTGGCTACACCTTC
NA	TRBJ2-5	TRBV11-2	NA	CASSLSLAGRGETQYF	TGTGCCAGCAGCTTGTCCTTGGCGGGGCGCGGGGAGACCCAGTACTTC
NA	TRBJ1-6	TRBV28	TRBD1	CASRTGHNSPLHF	TGTGCCAGCCGGACAGGGCATAATTCACCCCTCCACTTT
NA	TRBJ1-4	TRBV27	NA	CASSGAGEKLFF	TGTGCCAGCAGTGGTGCAGGGGAAAAACTGTTTTTT
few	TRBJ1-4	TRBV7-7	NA	CASSLAINRNIATNEKLFF	TGTGCTAGCAGCTTAGCCATCAACAGGAACATTGCAACTAATGAAAAACTGTTTTTT
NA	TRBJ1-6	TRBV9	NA	CASSSHLLAPLHF	TGTGCCAGCAGCTCCCATCTACTGGCACCCCTCCACTTT
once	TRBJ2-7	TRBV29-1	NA	CSAGGDSYEQYF	TGCAGCGCCGGGGGAGACTCCTACGAGCAGTACTTC
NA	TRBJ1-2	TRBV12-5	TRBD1	CASGPPTGLYVGGYTF	TGTGCTAGTGGCCCCCCGACAGGGCTTTATGTCGGTGGCTACACCTTC
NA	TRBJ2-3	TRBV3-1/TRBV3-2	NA	CASSQRRSLGTDTQYF	TGTGCCAGCAGCCAAAGGCGCAGTCTAGGCACAGATACGCAGTATTTT
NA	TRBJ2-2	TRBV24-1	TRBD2	CATSGGLAGGRAGELFF	TGTGCCACCAGTGGGGGACTAGCGGGAGGGCGTGCCGGGGAGCTGTTTTTT